This passage covers 14 T cell receptor beta chains from one sample sequenced in a study of CD8 T cells in Susac syndrome. A quantity of roughly 0.5 to 1 ug RNA underwent reverse transcription using random hexamers. Via MiXCR, TCRdb re-called the immunoSEQ multiplex PCR reads, giving one row per CDR3 protein. Of roughly 120,000 distinct CDR3 sequences listed, about 95% were seen once; the top ten hold about 0.13%. Sequences were obtained from CD4+ T cells from PBMCs. The source of these receptors is a human donor with multiple sclerosis.

A remark on this clonotype: Germline and junction disagree at one end, which may indicate a read error. This chain uses TRBV6-2 or TRBV6-3 with TRBJ1-1; no reliable D call. The CDR3 is 14 residues long. Per germline, CDR1 MNHEY and CDR2 SVGEGT. DNA of the CDR3: TGTGCCAGCTCCACTGTTCCTATGAACACTGAGGCTTTCTTT. This sequence encodes CASSTVPMNTEAFF.

The V gene is TRBV20-1, the J gene TRBJ2-6; D gene uncertain. The CDR3 loop spans 15 amino acids. V lost 0 bases and J 0 bases, leaving 6 bases between the germline ends. Germline V lookup: CDR1 DFQATT, CDR2 SNEGSKA (reference sequence). The CDR3 spells CSARDRYSGANVLTF. CDR3 sequence (DNA): TGCAGTGCTAGAGATAGGTACTCTGGGGCCAACGTCCTGACTTTC.

V and J are TRBV5-6 and TRBJ2-3, with 8 bases fitting TRBD1. The V gene's germline CDR1 is SGHDT and CDR2 YYEEEE. The V and J ends lost 0 bases and 8 bases, in that order; junction bases with no gene match: 5. The length of the CDR3 is 14 residues. As DNA, the CDR3 is TGTGCCAGCAGCTTGGCCCACGGACAGGGTACGCAGTATTTT. Protein: CASSLAHGQGTQYF. Complete variable domain (other parts from reference TRBV5-6 and TRBJ2-3): DAGVTQSPTHLIKTRGQQVTLRCSPKSGHDTVSWYQQALGQGPQFIFQYYEEEERQRGNFPDRFSGHQFPNYSSELNVNALLLGDSALYLCASSLAHGQGTQYFGPGTRLTVL.

The chain is built from TRBV29-1 and TRBJ2-1, with 7 positions matching TRBD2. The V segment lost 4 bases and the J segment 2 bases; nucleotides outside the gene matches: 2. This CDR3 is 13 amino acids long. Germline V CDR1 and CDR2: SQVTM, ANQGSEA. As DNA, the CDR3 is TGCAGCGTTGGACGGGAGGCCTACAATGAGCAGTTCTTC. This gives the protein CSVGREAYNEQFF.

The chain employs TRBV5-1 and TRBJ2-3, with D possibly TRBD2 on 5 matching bases. The CDR3 sequence is 15 residues long. The germline V and J ends were trimmed by 0 bases and 4 bases, with 12 bases remaining between them. Germline V lookup: CDR1 SGHRS, CDR2 YFSETQ. CDR3 in DNA: TGCGCCAGCAGCTTGGACGGAGGTAGGGCAGATACGCAGTATTTT. Encoded protein: CASSLDGGRADTQYF. The full variable domain, completed using reference TRBV5-1 and TRBJ2-3, is KAGVTQTPRYLIKTRGQQVTLSCSPISGHRSVSWYQQTPGQGLQFLFEYFSETQRNKGNFPGRFSGRQFSNSRSEMNVSTLELGDSALYLCASSLDGGRADTQYFGPGTRLTVL.

This chain uses TRBV28 with TRBJ1-1; 7 bases fit TRBD1. The CDR3 loop spans 16 amino acids. Losses at the gene ends were 8 bases for V and 3 bases for J; bases not matched to a gene: 15. Per germline, CDR1 MDHEN and CDR2 SYDVKM. The CDR3 sequence is CASSPDLGTVDTEAFF. CDR3 coding DNA: TGTGCCAGCTCCCCAGACCTTGGGACAGTAGACACTGAAGCTTTCTTT.

The chain couples TRBV6-2 or TRBV6-3 to TRBJ1-5; D is unclear. Trimming left V 6 bases short and J 2 bases short, with 11 bases between. CDR1 is MNHEY, CDR2 SVGEGT, per germline. The CDR3 totals 14 residues. The CDR3 here is CASSHQSGNQPQHF. DNA for the CDR3: TGTGCCAGCAGCCACCAAAGCGGCAATCAGCCCCAGCATTTT.

V gene TRBV5-4 combines with J gene TRBJ1-1; no clear D gene. Trimming stripped 0 bases from V and 0 bases from J, with 12 bases between. The CDR3 extends over 16 amino acids. Germline V CDR1 and CDR2: SGHNT, YYREEE (reference sequence). This chain's CDR3 is CASSLDKVNLNTEAFF. The CDR3 DNA follows: TGTGCCAGCAGCTTGGATAAGGTCAACCTGAACACTGAAGCTTTCTTT. Combining the CDR3 with reference TRBV5-4 and TRBJ1-1 gives the whole variable domain ETGVTQSPTHLIKTRGQQVTLRCSSQSGHNTVSWYQQALGQGPQFIFQYYREEENGRGNFPPRFSGLQFPNYSSELNVNALELDDSALYLCASSLDKVNLNTEAFFGQGTRLTVV.

V gene TRBV20-1 combines with J gene TRBJ2-7; 10 positions match TRBD2. The V segment lost 0 bases and the J segment 4 bases; nucleotides outside the gene matches: 6. The CDR3 sequence is 15 residues long. The V gene's germline CDR1 is DFQATT and CDR2 SNEGSKA (reference sequence). The CDR3 nucleotides are TGCAGTGCTAGAGATGCTAGCGGGAGTCGATACGAGCAGTACTTC. Its protein is CSARDASGSRYEQYF.

The CDR3 nucleotides read TGTGCCAGCAGCCGAGCCGGGACAGGGGGCAATCAGCCCCAGCATTTT. It translates to CASSRAGTGGNQPQHF. The rearrangement joins TRBV7-9 to TRBJ1-5; TRBD1 matches 10 bases. Losses at the gene ends were 5 bases for V and 2 bases for J; bases not matched to a gene: 6. Germline CDR1 and CDR2: SEHNR and FQNEAQ (reference sequence). There are 16 residues in the CDR3.

The chain employs TRBV6-6 and TRBJ2-7; possible D gene TRBD1, 5 bases. Germline V gives CDR1 MNHNY, CDR2 SVGAGI (reference sequence). The ends were cut back, 6 bases at V and 1 base at J, with 10 bases in the middle. The CDR3 runs to 13 residues. As DNA, the CDR3 is TGTGCCAGCAGCCGACAGAATTCCTACGAGCAGTACTTC. Translating it yields CASSRQNSYEQYF.

The chain links TRBV5-1 to TRBJ1-1; D ambiguous. This CDR3 has 13 amino acids. Trimming removed 6 bases at V and 1 base at J, with 10 bases between. Per germline, CDR1 SGHRS and CDR2 YFSETQ. CDR3 loop: CASNLDGNTEAFF. CDR3 bases: TGCGCCAGCAACCTGGACGGGAACACTGAAGCTTTCTTT.

V gene TRBV29-1 combines with J gene TRBJ1-2, with D unresolved. Germline assignment: CDR1 SQVTM and CDR2 ANQGSEA. The CDR3 is 11 residues long. With 7 bases removed from V and 2 bases from J, the gap between germline ends came to 8 bases. The CDR3 DNA sequence: TGCAGCGGCGCTTGGAACTATGGCTACACCTTC. This gives the protein CSGAWNYGYTF.

The V and J genes are TRBV2 and TRBJ1-2; 10 bases agree with TRBD1. The CDR3 covers 15 residues. J gave up 0 bases and V 6 bases, and 4 bases lay outside the gene matches. Germline values: CDR1 SNHLY, CDR2 FYNNEI. DNA for the CDR3: TGTGCCAGCAGGACAGGGGGCTCCCCTAACTATGGCTACACCTTC. This sequence encodes CASRTGGSPNYGYTF.